The 28 T cell receptor beta chains reported below all come from one sample, sequenced in a study of CXCR3-negative and CXCR3-positive naive CD8 T cells. Study-wide results and limits: Naive cells positive for CXCR3 carried more hydrophobic TRB CDR3s than CXCR3-negative ones.

What these receptors recognize is not known. Researchers prepared the TRB cDNA libraries using 5' RACE with UMI labels. TCRdb derives one entry per CDR3 protein from the 5' RACE reads, leaving out DNA. The ten top clones account for around 0.41%, within a sample of around 140,000 distinct CDR3 sequences. Specimen: naive CXCR3+ CD8+ T cells from blood. Subset in this sample: CD45RO-CCR7+CD27+CD95- naive CD8+ T cells expressing CXCR3 (TNR3+). All receptors derive from a human donor in good health. Some clones in this sample may be carry-over from other donors' samples.

The chain couples TRBV23-1 to TRBJ2-1; the TCRdb call, TRBD1, lacks DNA for checking. TRBV23-1 is classed as an ORF, of uncertain function. The CDR3 sequence is 15 residues long. CDR3 region: CASSPPDRAYNEQFF.

J is TRBJ1-1 and V is TRBV6-6; TCRdb calls TRBD1, which cannot be checked without DNA. The CDR3 is 11 residues long. Germline CDR1 and CDR2: MNHNY and SVGAGI (reference sequence). The CDR3 here is CATVGGTEAFF.

This rearrangement joins TRBV19 to TRBJ2-7. The CDR3 has 14 amino acids. From germline, CDR1 is LNHDA and CDR2 SQIVND (reference sequence). CDR3 amino acids: CASSIEVESYEQYF.

The gene calls are TRBV20-1 and TRBJ2-7; with no DNA, the TCRdb D assignment of TRBD2 cannot be verified. Looked up from germline, CDR1 is DFQATT and CDR2 is SNEGSKA (reference sequence). CDR3 size: 15 residues. The CDR3 loop reads CSARGKEGLSYEQYF.

CDR3 protein: CATSPIAGGAYEQYF. V usage is TRBV15 and J usage is TRBJ2-7; the D call from TCRdb, TRBD2, cannot be confirmed without DNA. From germline, CDR1 is LNHNV and CDR2 YYDKDF (reference sequence). The CDR3 runs to 15 residues.

J is TRBJ2-1 and V is TRBV2; TCRdb calls TRBD2, which cannot be checked without DNA. This CDR3 has 13 amino acids. Germline assignment: CDR1 SNHLY and CDR2 FYNNEI. CDR3 amino acids: CACGSAPYNEQFF.

This chain uses TRBV15 with TRBJ2-5; TCRdb's assignment of TRBD2 cannot be checked, as there is no DNA. This CDR3 contains 16 residues. CDR1 and CDR2 (germline): LNHNV, YYDKDF (reference sequence). The CDR3 region is CATSRGSGGSQETQYF.

V and J are TRBV7-8 and TRBJ2-7. The length of the CDR3 is 14 residues. The V gene's germline CDR1 is SGHVS and CDR2 FQNEAQ. The CDR3 region is CASSFSGSPYEQYF.

This chain links TRBV14 with TRBJ2-1. The CDR3 totals 13 residues. Germline loops: CDR1 SGHDN, CDR2 FVKESK. The CDR3 loop is CASSQVVRNEQFF. Filled out from reference TRBV14 and TRBJ2-1, the complete variable domain reads EAGVTQFPSHSVIEKGQTVTLRCDPISGHDNLYWYRRVMGKEIKFLLHFVKESKQDESGMPNNRFLAERTGGTYSTLKVQPAELEDSGVYFCASSQVVRNEQFFGPGTRLTVL.

The chain has TRBV15 and TRBJ2-5. Germline V CDR1 and CDR2: LNHNV, YYDKDF (reference sequence). This CDR3 has 12 amino acids. CDR3 sequence reads: CATSPPQETQYF.

This chain connects TRBV23-1 to TRBJ2-1. TRBV23-1 belongs to the ORF category, with a function that is uncertain. The length of the CDR3 is 14 residues. The CDR3 sequence is CASSQSMGYNEQFF.

CDR3 in amino acids: CASSTLYAATEAFF. This chain connects TRBV6-5 to TRBJ1-1. The CDR3 is made up of 14 amino acids. From germline, CDR1 is MNHEY and CDR2 SVGAGI.

This sequence joins TRBV19 and TRBJ1-1. Germline V gene lookup returns CDR1 LNHDA and CDR2 SQIVND (reference sequence). The CDR3 runs 13 residues. The CDR3: CASSITRDTEAFF.

V gene TRBV20-1 combines with J gene TRBJ2-1; TCRdb proposes TRBD2, but this gene call is untestable without DNA. From germline, CDR1 is DFQATT and CDR2 SNEGSKA (reference sequence). The CDR3 has 15 residues. The CDR3 region is CSAETGLADLNEQFF.

This chain connects TRBV7-9 to TRBJ1-2; TCRdb's D call of TRBD1 is untestable without DNA. Germline CDR1 is SEHNR and CDR2 is FQNEAQ (reference sequence). The CDR3 is 19 amino acids. CDR3: CASSLAPTTFDRAGSGYTF.

The J gene is TRBJ2-1, the V gene TRBV4-2. This CDR3 spans 16 amino acids. Germline CDR1 reads LGHNA; CDR2 reads YNFKEQ. This CDR3 is CASSQANSRGYNEQFF.

The chain carries TRBV4-3 and TRBJ2-1; the TRBD1 assignment by TCRdb is unverifiable without DNA. CDR3 size: 17 residues. CDR1 is LGHNA, CDR2 YSLEER, per germline. The CDR3 protein is CASSQDRRQGTYNEQFF.

The rearrangement uses TRBV11-2 and TRBJ2-1; TCRdb's D call of TRBD1 is untestable without DNA. CDR1 and CDR2 (germline): SGHAT, FQNNGV. The CDR3 has 15 amino acids. The CDR3 spells CASSFTGETLNEQFF.

The CDR3 is CASSNRGSEQYF. The chain is built from TRBV7-2 and TRBJ2-7; TCRdb names TRBD1, which stays unverified in the absence of DNA. The CDR3 length is 12 residues. The germline V gene encodes CDR1 SGHTA and CDR2 FQGNSA.

The chain links TRBV19 to TRBJ2-7; TCRdb picks TRBD2, but there is no DNA to check that call. The CDR3 has 15 residues. Germline-derived CDR1 and CDR2 are LNHDA and SQIVND (reference sequence). CDR3 loop: CASSIGLAANYEQYF.

This chain links TRBV12-3 or TRBV12-4 with TRBJ1-3. The CDR3 covers 12 residues. The CDR3: CASREIGNTIYF.

This chain connects TRBV9 to TRBJ2-1; the D gene TCRdb calls, TRBD1, cannot be checked with no DNA. Germline V gene sequence: CDR1 SGDLS, CDR2 YYNGEE. This CDR3 spans 13 amino acids. The chain's CDR3 is CASSPSRVEEQFF.

The V gene is TRBV11-2, the J gene TRBJ2-4. Germline V gene data show CDR1 as SGHAT and CDR2 as FQNNGV. CDR3 length: 13 residues. Here the CDR3 reads CASSLSQVYIQYF.

This chain joins TRBV30 and TRBJ2-7; without DNA, the TCRdb call of TRBD1 cannot be checked. Looked up from germline, CDR1 is GTSNPN and CDR2 is SVGIG (reference sequence). The CDR3 covers 14 residues. CDR3 residues: CAWSAGDRVYEQYF.

The chain combines TRBV6-2 or TRBV6-3 with TRBJ2-5; TCRdb's assignment of TRBD2 cannot be checked, as there is no DNA. Germline CDR1 is MNHEY and CDR2 is SVGEGT. The CDR3 is made up of 16 amino acids. CDR3 loop: CASSYGLAGVQETQYF.

The chain is built from TRBV12-3 or TRBV12-4 and TRBJ1-1. This CDR3 comprises 14 residues. This CDR3 is CASSSSVLNTEAFF.

This chain uses TRBV10-2 with TRBJ2-1; TCRdb reports TRBD2, a call that lacks DNA to check it against. This CDR3 is 15 amino acids long. Germline V gene data show CDR1 as WSHSY and CDR2 as SAAADI. The CDR3: CASSEGGGPNNEQFF.

The rearrangement joins TRBV7-9 to TRBJ1-2. This CDR3 region has 11 residues. The germline gives CDR1 SEHNR, CDR2 FQNEAQ (reference sequence). The chain's CDR3 is CAARGVYGYTF.